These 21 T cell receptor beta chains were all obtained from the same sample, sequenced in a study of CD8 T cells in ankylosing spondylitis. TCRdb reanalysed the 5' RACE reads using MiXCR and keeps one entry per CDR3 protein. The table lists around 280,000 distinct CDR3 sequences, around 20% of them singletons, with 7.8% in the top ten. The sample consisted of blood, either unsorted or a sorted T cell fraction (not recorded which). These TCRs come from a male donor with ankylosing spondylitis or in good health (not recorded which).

CDR3 nucleotide sequence: TGTGCCAGCAGCTTAGCACGAGGAGGACAGACGTACCAAGAGACCCAGTACTTC. Protein: CASSLARGGQTYQETQYF. The rearrangement links TRBV7-8 to TRBJ2-5, with D maybe TRBD1 (6 bases). The germline V gene encodes CDR1 SGHVS and CDR2 FQNEAQ. The CDR3 runs 18 residues. Trimming pared 0 bases from V and 0 bases from J, leaving 17 bases between.

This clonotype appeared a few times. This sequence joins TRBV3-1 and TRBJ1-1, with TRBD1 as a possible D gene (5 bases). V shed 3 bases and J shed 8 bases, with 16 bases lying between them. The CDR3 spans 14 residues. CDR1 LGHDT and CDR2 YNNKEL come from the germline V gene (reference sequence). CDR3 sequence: CASSHSAGRAEAFF. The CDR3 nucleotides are TGTGCCAGCAGCCATTCGGCGGGGCGCGCGGAAGCTTTCTTT. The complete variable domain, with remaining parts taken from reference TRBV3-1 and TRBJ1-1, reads DTAVSQTPKYLVTQMGNDKSIKCEQNLGHDTMYWYKQDSKKFLKIMFSYNNKELIINETVPNRFSPKSPDKAHLNLHINSLELGDSAVYFCASSHSAGRAEAFFGQGTRLTVV.

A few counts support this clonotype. DNA of the CDR3: TGTGCCAGCAGTGACCCGATTCGGGGGCGTGAAAAACTGTTTTTT. Its translation is CASSDPIRGREKLFF. The V call is TRBV28, the J call TRBJ1-4, with a possible D match to TRBD1 (6 bases). V gave up 5 bases and J gave up 7 bases, with 17 bases separating them. The CDR3 contains 15 residues. The V gene's germline CDR1 is MDHEN and CDR2 SYDVKM.

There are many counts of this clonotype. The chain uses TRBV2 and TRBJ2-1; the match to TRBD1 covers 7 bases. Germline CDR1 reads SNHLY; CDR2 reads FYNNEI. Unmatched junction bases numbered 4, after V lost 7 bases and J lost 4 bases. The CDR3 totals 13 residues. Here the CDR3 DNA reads TGTGCCAGCATAGGGACAGCTTACAATGAGCAGTTCTTC. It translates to CASIGTAYNEQFF.

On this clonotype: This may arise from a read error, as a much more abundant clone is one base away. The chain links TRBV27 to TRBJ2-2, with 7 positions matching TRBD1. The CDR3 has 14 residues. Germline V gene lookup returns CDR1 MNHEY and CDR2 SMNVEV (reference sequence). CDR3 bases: TGTGTCAGCAGTCCCACACAGGGGTCAGGGGAGCTGTTTTTT. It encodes CVSSPTQGSGELFF.

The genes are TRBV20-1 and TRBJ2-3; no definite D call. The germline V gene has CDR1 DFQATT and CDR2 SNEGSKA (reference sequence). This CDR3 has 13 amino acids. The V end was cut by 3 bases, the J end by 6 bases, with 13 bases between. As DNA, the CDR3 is TGCAGTGCTAGCAAACTCCAAACCGATACGCAGTATTTT. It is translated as CSASKLQTDTQYF.

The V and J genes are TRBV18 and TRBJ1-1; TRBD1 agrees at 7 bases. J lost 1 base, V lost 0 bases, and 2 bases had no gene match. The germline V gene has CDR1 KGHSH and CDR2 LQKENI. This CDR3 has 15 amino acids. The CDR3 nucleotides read TGTGCCAGCTCACCACCGGGACAGCCGAACACTGAAGCTTTCTTT. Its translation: CASSPPGQPNTEAFF.

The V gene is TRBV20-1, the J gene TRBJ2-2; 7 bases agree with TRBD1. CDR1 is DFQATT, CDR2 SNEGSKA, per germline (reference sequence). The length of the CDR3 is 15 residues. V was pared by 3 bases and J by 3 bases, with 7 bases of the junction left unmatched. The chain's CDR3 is CSARAGTEYTGELFF. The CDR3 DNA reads TGCAGTGCTAGGGCCGGGACAGAATACACCGGGGAGCTGTTTTTT.

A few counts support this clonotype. The CDR3 is CASSPLDTNQPQHF. CDR3 in DNA: TGTGCCAGCTCACCTTTGGACACCAATCAGCCCCAGCATTTT. The chain joins TRBV18 to TRBJ1-5, with D perhaps matching TRBD1 (5 bases). Germline V CDR1 and CDR2: KGHSH, LQKENI. V was cut by 3 bases and J by 3 bases, with 9 bases left in between. The CDR3 totals 14 residues.

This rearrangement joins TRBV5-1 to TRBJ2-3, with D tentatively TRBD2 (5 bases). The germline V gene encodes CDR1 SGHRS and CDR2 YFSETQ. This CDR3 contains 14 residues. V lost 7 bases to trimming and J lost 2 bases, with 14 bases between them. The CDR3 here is CASSIGGTTDTQYF. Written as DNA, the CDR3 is TGCGCCAGCTCCATAGGAGGTACCACAGATACGCAGTATTTT.

The CDR3 loop is CASSLVLTGNEQFF. In DNA, the CDR3 is TGTGCCAGCAGCTTGGTCCTGACTGGCAATGAGCAGTTCTTC. The chain uses TRBV5-6 and TRBJ2-1, with D uncertain. The length of the CDR3 is 14 residues. V lost 0 bases to trimming and J lost 6 bases, with 10 bases between them. CDR1 SGHDT and CDR2 YYEEEE come from the germline V gene.

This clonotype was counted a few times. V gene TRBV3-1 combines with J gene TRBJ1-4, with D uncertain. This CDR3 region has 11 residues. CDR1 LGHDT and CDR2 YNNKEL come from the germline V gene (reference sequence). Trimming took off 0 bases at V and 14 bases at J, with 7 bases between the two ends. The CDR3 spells CASSQDSSLFF. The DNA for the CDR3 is TGTGCCAGCAGCCAAGATTCAAGTCTGTTTTTT.

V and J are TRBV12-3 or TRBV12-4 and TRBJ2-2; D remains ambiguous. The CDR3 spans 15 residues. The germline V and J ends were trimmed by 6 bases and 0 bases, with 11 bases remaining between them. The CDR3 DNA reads TGTGCCAGCAGGCAACCAAGCGCGAACACCGGGGAGCTGTTTTTT. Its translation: CASRQPSANTGELFF.

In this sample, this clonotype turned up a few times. This CDR3 is CASSYGPRDEQFF. The CDR3 region has the DNA TGTGCCAGCAGTTACGGCCCGAGGGATGAGCAGTTCTTC. V usage is TRBV7-2 and J usage is TRBJ2-1; perhaps TRBD2 as D (5 bases). Trimming removed 6 bases from V and 8 bases from J, with 14 bases in between. The CDR3 is 13 residues long. Germline CDR1 is SGHTA and CDR2 is FQGNSA. Looking up the rest from reference TRBV7-2 and TRBJ2-1 gives the full variable domain: GAGVSQSPSNKVTEKGKDVELRCDPISGHTALYWYRQSLGQGLEFLIYFQGNSAPDKSGLPSDRFSAERTGGSVSTLTIQRTQQEDSAVYLCASSYGPRDEQFFGPGTRLTVL.

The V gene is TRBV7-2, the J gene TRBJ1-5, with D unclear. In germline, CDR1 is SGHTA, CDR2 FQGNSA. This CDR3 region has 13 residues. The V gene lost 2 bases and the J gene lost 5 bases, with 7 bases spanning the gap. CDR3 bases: TGTGCCAGCAGCTTACAGTGGGATCAGCCCCAGCATTTT. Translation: CASSLQWDQPQHF.

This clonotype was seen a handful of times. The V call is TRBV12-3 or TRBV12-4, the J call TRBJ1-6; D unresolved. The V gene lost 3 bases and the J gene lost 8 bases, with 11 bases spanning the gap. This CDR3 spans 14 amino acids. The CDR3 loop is CASSFSGRDSPLHF. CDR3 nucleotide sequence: TGTGCCAGCAGTTTTTCCGGGAGGGATTCACCCCTCCACTTT.

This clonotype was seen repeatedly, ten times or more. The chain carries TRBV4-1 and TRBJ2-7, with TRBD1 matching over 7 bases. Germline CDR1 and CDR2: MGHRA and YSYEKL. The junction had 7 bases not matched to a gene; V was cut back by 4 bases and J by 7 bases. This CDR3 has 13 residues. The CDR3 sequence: CASSPRTGGEQYV. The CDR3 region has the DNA TGCGCCAGCAGCCCGAGGACAGGTGGTGAGCAGTACGTC.

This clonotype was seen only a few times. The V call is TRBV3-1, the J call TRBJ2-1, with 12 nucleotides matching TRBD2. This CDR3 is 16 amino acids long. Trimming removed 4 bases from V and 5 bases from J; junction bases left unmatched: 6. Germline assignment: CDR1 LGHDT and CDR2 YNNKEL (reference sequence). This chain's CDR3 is CASSPWTSGTDNEQFF. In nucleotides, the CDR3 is TGTGCCAGCAGCCCATGGACTAGCGGGACTGACAATGAGCAGTTCTTC.

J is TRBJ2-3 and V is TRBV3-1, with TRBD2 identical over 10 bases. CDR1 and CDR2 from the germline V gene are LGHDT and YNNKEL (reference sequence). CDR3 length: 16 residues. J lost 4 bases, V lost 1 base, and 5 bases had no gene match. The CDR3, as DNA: TGTGCCAGCAGCCAAGTAGCGGGGGGTAGCTCAGATACGCAGTATTTT. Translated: CASSQVAGGSSDTQYF.

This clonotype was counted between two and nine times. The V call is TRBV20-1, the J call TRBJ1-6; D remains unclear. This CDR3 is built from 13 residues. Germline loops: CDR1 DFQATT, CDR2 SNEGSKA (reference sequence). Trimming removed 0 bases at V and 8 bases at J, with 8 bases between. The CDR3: CSARDHGDSPLHF. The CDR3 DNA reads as TGCAGTGCTAGAGATCACGGCGATTCACCCCTCCACTTT.

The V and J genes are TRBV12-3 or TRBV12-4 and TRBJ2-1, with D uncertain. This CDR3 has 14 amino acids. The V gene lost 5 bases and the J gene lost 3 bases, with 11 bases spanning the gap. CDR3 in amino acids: CASSSRANYNEQFF. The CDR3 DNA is TGTGCCAGCAGTAGTCGGGCTAACTACAATGAGCAGTTCTTC.